This T cell receptor (beta chain) was profiled in a study of cytomegalovirus exposure and HLA in healthy donors. The PCR ran on 60 Vbeta and 13 Jbeta primers. Libraries were prepared by immunoSEQ multiplex PCR; TCRdb keeps only in-frame clonotypes and omits some of them. The sample shows 100,000 or so clones, about 79% of them seen only once. The CDR3 runs to 19 residues. J lost 0 bases, V lost 3 bases, and 12 bases had no gene match. Germline V gene data show CDR1 as SGHRS and CDR2 as YFSETQ. The chain recombines TRBV5-1 with TRBJ2-1, with TRBD2 identical over 10 bases. The sequencing input was PBMCs. This sequence was found in a female donor in good health and CMV-seropositive. The CDR3 sequence is CASSWLGVAGGYSYNEQFF. The CDR3 DNA sequence: TGCGCCAGCAGCTGGCTCGGAGTAGCGGGGGGATACTCCTACAATGAGCAGTTCTTC. Variable domain in full (rest from reference TRBV5-1 and TRBJ2-1): KAGVTQTPRYLIKTRGQQVTLSCSPISGHRSVSWYQQTPGQGLQFLFEYFSETQRNKGNFPGRFSGRQFSNSRSEMNVSTLELGDSALYLCASSWLGVAGGYSYNEQFFGPGTRLTVL.